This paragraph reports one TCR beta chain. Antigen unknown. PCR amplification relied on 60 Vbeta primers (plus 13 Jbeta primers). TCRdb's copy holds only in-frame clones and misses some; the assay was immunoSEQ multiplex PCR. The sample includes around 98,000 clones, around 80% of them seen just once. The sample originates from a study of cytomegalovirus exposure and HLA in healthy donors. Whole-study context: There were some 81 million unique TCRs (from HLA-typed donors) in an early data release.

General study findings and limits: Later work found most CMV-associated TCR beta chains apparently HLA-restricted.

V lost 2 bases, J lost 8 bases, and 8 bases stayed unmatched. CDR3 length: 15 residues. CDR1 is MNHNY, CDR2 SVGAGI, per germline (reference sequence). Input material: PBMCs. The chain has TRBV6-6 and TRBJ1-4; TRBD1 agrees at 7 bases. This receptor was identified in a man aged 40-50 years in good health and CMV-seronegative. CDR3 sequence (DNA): TGTGCCAGCAGTTACGGGGACAGCAAGGGGGAAAAACTGTTTTTT. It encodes CASSYGDSKGEKLFF.